This T cell receptor (beta chain) comes out of a study of CD8+ T cells in alopecia areata. Germline CDR1 SGHVS, CDR2 FQNEAQ. The J segment lost 4 bases and the V segment lost 1 base, leaving 5 bases of the junction unmatched. This CDR3 spans 15 amino acids. RNA, once extracted, was reverse transcribed into cDNA for use as the sequencing template. Libraries were prepared by immunoSEQ multiplex PCR; TCRdb keeps only in-frame clonotypes and omits some of them. This sample has some 110,000 clones, with roughly two fifths found just once. Sequenced material: CD4+ T cells sorted from blood. The gene calls are TRBV7-8 and TRBJ1-2, with 8 bases lining up with TRBD1. The clonotype was recovered from a human donor with alopecia areata. CDR3 in DNA: TGTGCCAGCAGCTTAGGGACAGGGAAGCTCTATGGCTACACCTTC. Protein product: CASSLGTGKLYGYTF.